The TCR beta chain under discussion was sequenced for a study of blood T cells in healthy people across ages. A sample-barcoded 5' primer and a J-beta primer mix were used in a second PCR of about 7 to 12 cycles. TCRdb reanalysed the 5' RACE reads using MiXCR and keeps one entry per CDR3 protein. The sample contains hundreds of thousands of distinct CDR3 sequences, roughly 56% of which appear only once. The CDR3 spans 13 residues. Germline V gene sequence: CDR1 MNHEY, CDR2 SVGAGI. Between the trimmed V and J ends, which lost 0 bases and 13 bases, there was a span of 13 bases. Sequenced sample: blood. The receptor was derived from a man aged 35 to 55 in good health. V is TRBV6-5 and J is TRBJ2-4; maybe TRBD2 (5 bases). The CDR3 reads CASSYSMVGEQYF. The CDR3 DNA reads TGTGCCAGCAGTTACTCGATGGTTGGGGAGCAGTACTTC.